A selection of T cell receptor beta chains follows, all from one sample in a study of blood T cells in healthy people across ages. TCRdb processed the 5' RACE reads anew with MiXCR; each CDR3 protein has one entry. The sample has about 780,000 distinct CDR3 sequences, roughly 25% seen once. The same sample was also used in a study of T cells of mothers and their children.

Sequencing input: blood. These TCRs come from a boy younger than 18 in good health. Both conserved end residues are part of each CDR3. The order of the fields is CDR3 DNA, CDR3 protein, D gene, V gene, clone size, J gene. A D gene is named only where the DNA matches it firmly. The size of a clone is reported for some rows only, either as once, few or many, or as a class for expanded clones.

CDR3 DNA: TGTGCCACCAGCGCGGACTGGGGCCAAGAGACCCAGTACTTC
CDR3 protein: CATSADWGQETQYF
D gene: NA
V gene: TRBV24-1
clone size: few
J gene: TRBJ2-5

CDR3 DNA: TGTGCCAGCAGCGGAAGACACTCCACAGATACGCAGTATTTT
CDR3 protein: CASSGRHSTDTQYF
D gene: NA
V gene: TRBV9
clone size: NA
J gene: TRBJ2-3

CDR3 DNA: TGTGCCAGCAGTTTGATAGGACAGTCCTACGAGCAGTACTTC
CDR3 protein: CASSLIGQSYEQYF
D gene: NA
V gene: TRBV27
clone size: once
J gene: TRBJ2-7

CDR3 DNA: TGTGCCAGCAGCCAGACACAGGAGATCCTATATGGCTACACCTTC
CDR3 protein: CASSQTQEILYGYTF
D gene: NA
V gene: TRBV4-2
clone size: NA
J gene: TRBJ1-2

CDR3 DNA: TGTGCCAGCAGTTTACCCCAGGGTAACAATGAGCAGTTCTTC
CDR3 protein: CASSLPQGNNEQFF
D gene: NA
V gene: TRBV28
clone size: NA
J gene: TRBJ2-1

CDR3 DNA: TGTGCCAGCAGTGAATCTACCGGGTTCTCTGGAAACACCATATATTTT
CDR3 protein: CASSESTGFSGNTIYF
D gene: NA
V gene: TRBV2
clone size: NA
J gene: TRBJ1-3

CDR3 DNA: TGTGCCAGCAGCTTAGACTACCGCGAGCAGTACTTC
CDR3 protein: CASSLDYREQYF
D gene: NA
V gene: TRBV7-9
clone size: many
J gene: TRBJ2-7

CDR3 DNA: TGTGCCACCAGTGACGCCGGACGAGCTAACTATGGCTACACCTTC
CDR3 protein: CATSDAGRANYGYTF
D gene: NA
V gene: TRBV24-1
clone size: NA
J gene: TRBJ1-2

CDR3 DNA: TGCAGTGCGATACGGGGCAATGAGCAGTTCTTC
CDR3 protein: CSAIRGNEQFF
D gene: NA
V gene: TRBV20-1
clone size: once
J gene: TRBJ2-1

CDR3 DNA: TGTGCCAGCAGCCTCCTCGAAGGGACCCAGTACTTC
CDR3 protein: CASSLLEGTQYF
D gene: NA
V gene: TRBV4-2
clone size: few
J gene: TRBJ2-5

CDR3 DNA: TGCGCCAGCAGCTTGGGACTGACAGGGGTCACTGAAGCTTTCTTT
CDR3 protein: CASSLGLTGVTEAFF
D gene: TRBD1
V gene: TRBV5-1
clone size: few
J gene: TRBJ1-1

CDR3 DNA: TGTGCCAGCAGTCGAGCAGGGACTAACTATGGCTACACCTTC
CDR3 protein: CASSRAGTNYGYTF
D gene: NA
V gene: TRBV25-1
clone size: NA
J gene: TRBJ1-2

CDR3 DNA: TGCAGTGCTAGAAGACTAGCGGGGGTTATAGAGACCCAGTACTTC
CDR3 protein: CSARRLAGVIETQYF
D gene: TRBD2
V gene: TRBV20-1
clone size: few
J gene: TRBJ2-5

CDR3 DNA: TGTGCCAGCAGCTTTGGCGCAGGGTCGGAGCAGTACTTC
CDR3 protein: CASSFGAGSEQYF
D gene: NA
V gene: TRBV11-3
clone size: NA
J gene: TRBJ2-7

CDR3 DNA: TGCCCTGACGAGGGAGATACGCAGTATTTT
CDR3 protein: CPDEGDTQYF
D gene: NA
V gene: TRBV20-1
clone size: NA
J gene: TRBJ2-3